Described below is a single TCR beta chain sequence and its context. Its target is not known. The PCR used 60 Vbeta and 13 Jbeta primers. The table came from immunoSEQ multiplex PCR; TCRdb's copy has only in-frame clones and leaves some out. The sample consists of 150,000 or so clones, about three quarters of them appearing once. These data are taken from a study of cytomegalovirus exposure and HLA in healthy donors. Findings of the study overall: The authors later linked a missense DCLRE1C variant to TCR beta V- and J-gene trimming. No immune exposure information besides CMV serostatus was available. In a later analysis, DRB1 alleles had the most associated TCRs; HLA-C alleles the fewest.

This CDR3 region has 15 residues. Germline trimming cut 6 bases from V and 10 bases from J; bases unmatched to any gene: 10. Germline CDR1 is SGHVS and CDR2 is FQNEAQ. The clonotype originates from a male donor in good health and CMV-seronegative. What was sequenced was PBMCs. The V call is TRBV7-8, the J call TRBJ2-1; 12 nucleotides line up with TRBD2. CDR3 protein: CASSTTGTSGWEQFF. The CDR3 region has the DNA TGTGCCAGCAGTACGACCGGGACTAGCGGGTGGGAGCAGTTCTTC.